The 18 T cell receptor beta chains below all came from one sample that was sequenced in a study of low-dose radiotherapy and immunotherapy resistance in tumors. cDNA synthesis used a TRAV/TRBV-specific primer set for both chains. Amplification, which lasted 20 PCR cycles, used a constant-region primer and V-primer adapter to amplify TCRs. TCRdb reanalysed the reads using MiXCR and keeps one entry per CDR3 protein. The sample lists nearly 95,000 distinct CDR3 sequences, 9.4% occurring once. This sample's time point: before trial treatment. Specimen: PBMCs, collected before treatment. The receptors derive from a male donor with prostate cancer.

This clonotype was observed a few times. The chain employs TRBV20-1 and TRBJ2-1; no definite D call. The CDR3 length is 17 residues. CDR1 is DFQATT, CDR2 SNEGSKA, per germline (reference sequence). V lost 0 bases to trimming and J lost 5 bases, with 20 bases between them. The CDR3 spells CSARDYHDPARDNEQFF. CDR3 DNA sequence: TGCAGTGCTAGAGATTACCACGACCCGGCAAGAGACAATGAGCAGTTCTTC.

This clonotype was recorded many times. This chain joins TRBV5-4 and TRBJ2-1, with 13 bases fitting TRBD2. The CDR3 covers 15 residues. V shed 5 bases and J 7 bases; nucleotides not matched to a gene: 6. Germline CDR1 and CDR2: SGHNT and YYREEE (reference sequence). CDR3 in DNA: TGTGCCAGCAGAGCAGGGACTAGCGGGATTAATGAGCAGTTCTTC. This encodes CASRAGTSGINEQFF.

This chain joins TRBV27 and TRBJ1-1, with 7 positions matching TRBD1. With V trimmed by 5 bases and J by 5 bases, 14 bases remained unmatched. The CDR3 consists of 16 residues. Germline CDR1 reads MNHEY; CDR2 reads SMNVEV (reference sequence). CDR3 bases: TGTGCCAGCAGTCAACGACAGGGTGGGGTTGGAACTGAAGCTTTCTTT. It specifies CASSQRQGGVGTEAFF.

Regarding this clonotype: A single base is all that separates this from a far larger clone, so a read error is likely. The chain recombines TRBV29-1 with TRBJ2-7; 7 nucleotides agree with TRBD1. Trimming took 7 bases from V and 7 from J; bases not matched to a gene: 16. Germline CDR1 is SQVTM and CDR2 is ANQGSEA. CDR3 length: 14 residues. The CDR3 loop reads CSGVQGPEYNEQYF. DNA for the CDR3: TGCAGCGGCGTACAGGGGCCTGAGTACAATGAGCAGTACTTC.

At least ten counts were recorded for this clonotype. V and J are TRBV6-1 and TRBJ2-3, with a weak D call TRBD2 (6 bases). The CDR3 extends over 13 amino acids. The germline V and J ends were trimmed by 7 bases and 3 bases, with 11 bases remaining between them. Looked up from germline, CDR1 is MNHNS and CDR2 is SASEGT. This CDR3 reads CASTGLPTDTQYF. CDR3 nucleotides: TGTGCCAGCACGGGACTGCCGACAGATACGCAGTATTTT.

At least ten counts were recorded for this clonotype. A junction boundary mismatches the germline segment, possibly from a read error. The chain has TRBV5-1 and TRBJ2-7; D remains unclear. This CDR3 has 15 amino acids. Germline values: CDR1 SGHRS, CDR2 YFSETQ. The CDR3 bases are TGTGCCAGCAGCACGGACGGGCGAAGCTCCTACGAGCAGTACTTC. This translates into CASSTDGRSSYEQYF.

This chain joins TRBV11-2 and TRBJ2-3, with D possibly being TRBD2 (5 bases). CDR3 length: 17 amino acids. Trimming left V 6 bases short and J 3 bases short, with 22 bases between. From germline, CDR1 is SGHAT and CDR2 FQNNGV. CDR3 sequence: CASRNPGRGGRTDTQYF. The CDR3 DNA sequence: TGTGCCAGCAGAAACCCGGGGAGAGGCGGCCGGACAGATACGCAGTATTTT.

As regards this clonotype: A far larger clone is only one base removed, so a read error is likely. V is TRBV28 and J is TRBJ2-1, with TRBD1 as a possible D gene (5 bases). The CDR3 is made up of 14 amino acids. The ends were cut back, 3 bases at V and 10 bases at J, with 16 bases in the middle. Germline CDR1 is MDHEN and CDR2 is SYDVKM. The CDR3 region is CASSFTRARGEQFF. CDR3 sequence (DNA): TGTGCCAGCAGTTTTACTCGAGCAAGGGGCGAGCAGTTCTTC.

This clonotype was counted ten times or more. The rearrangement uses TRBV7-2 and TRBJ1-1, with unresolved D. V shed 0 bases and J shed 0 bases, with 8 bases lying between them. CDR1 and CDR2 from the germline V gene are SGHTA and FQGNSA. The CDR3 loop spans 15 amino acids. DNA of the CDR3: TGTGCCAGCAGCTTAGCTCCGATGATGAACACTGAAGCTTTCTTT. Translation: CASSLAPMMNTEAFF. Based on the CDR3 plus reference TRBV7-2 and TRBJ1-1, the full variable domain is GAGVSQSPSNKVTEKGKDVELRCDPISGHTALYWYRQSLGQGLEFLIYFQGNSAPDKSGLPSDRFSAERTGGSVSTLTIQRTQQEDSAVYLCASSLAPMMNTEAFFGQGTRLTVV.

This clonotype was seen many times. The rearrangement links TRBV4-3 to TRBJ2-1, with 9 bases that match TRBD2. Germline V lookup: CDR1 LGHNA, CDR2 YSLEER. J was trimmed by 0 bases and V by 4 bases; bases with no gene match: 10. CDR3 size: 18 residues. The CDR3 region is CASSPRVAGASSYNEQFF. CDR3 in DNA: TGCGCCAGCAGCCCAAGAGTAGCGGGAGCGAGCTCCTACAATGAGCAGTTCTTC.

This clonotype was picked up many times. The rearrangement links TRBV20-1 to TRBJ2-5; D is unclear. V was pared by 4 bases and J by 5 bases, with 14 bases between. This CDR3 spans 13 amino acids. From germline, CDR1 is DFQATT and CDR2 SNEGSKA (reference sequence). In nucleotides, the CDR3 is TGCAGTGCTAAAAACCCCCCCCGTGAGACCCAGTACTTC. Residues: CSAKNPPRETQYF.

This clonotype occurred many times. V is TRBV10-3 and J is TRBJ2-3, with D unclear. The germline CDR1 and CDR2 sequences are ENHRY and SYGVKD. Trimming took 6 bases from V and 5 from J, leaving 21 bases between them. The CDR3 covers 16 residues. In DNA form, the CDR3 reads TGTGCCATCAGCGCCCCTTTTGTGGGCGAAGGAGATACGCAGTATTTT. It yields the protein CAISAPFVGEGDTQYF.

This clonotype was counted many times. The CDR3 sequence: CASSPLSDRGFEKLFF. CDR3 sequence (DNA): TGTGCCAGCAGCCCACTATCCGACAGGGGGTTTGAAAAACTGTTTTTT. The V gene is TRBV7-2, the J gene TRBJ1-4; 9 positions agree with TRBD1. CDR1 is SGHTA, CDR2 FQGNSA, per germline. The CDR3 runs to 16 residues. The trim removed 5 bases at V and 7 bases at J, leaving 11 bases unmatched.

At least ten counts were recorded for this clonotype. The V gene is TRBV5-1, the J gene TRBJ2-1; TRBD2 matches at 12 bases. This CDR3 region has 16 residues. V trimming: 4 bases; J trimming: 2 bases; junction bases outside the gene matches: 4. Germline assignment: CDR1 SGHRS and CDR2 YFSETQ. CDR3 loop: CASSRRLAGAYNEQFF. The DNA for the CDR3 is TGCGCCAGCAGCCGAAGACTAGCGGGAGCCTACAATGAGCAGTTCTTC.

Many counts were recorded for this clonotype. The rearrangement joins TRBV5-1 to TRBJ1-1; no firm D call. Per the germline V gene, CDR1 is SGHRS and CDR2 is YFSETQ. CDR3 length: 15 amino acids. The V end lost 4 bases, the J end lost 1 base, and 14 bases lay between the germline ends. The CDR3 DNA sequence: TGCGCCAGCAGCGGGAGCGGACTGACGAACACTGAAGCTTTCTTT. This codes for CASSGSGLTNTEAFF.

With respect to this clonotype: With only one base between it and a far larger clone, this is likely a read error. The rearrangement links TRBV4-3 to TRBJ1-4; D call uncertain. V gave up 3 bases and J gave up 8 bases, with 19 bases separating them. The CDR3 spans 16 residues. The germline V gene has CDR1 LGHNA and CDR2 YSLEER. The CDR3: CASSHGFTAGKEKLFF. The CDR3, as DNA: TGCGCCAGCAGCCACGGATTCACAGCCGGTAAAGAAAAACTGTTTTTT.

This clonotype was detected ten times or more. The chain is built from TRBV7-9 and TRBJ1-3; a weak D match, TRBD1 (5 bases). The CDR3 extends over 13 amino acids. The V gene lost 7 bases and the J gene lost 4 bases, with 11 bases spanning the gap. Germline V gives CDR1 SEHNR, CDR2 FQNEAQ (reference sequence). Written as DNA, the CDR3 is TGTGCCAGCACCAGGGACGTCGGAAACACCATATATTTT. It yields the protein CASTRDVGNTIYF.

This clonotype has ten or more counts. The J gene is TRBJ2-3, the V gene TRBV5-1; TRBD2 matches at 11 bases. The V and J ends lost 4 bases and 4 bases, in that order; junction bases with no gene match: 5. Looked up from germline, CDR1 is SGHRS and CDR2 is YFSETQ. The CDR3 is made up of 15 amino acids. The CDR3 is CASSTLAGGPDTQYF. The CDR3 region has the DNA TGCGCCAGCAGCACGCTAGCGGGAGGACCAGATACGCAGTATTTT.